Detailed here is one TCR beta chain. Its antigen specificity is not known. No qualities accompany the bases; no much larger clone lies one base away. Each collaborating institution followed its own protocols to collect whole blood in K2EDTA tubes. For TCRbeta analysis, collaborators shipped samples as frozen whole blood, isolated PBMCs, or DNA extracted from either of those sample types. The sample originates from a study of blood T cell repertoires in COVID-19 (dated by TCRdb to the early 2020s). Regarding the research as a whole: Samples covering the acute and convalescent phases of COVID-19 were provided by collaborators in the United States, Italy and Spain. The prospective study material was composed of cDNA or gDNA derived from T cells, B-cell-depleted T cells, or PBMCs. A freely available public database, intended as a resource for researchers studying the immune response to SARS-CoV-2, is where the repertoires were released. Where HLA class I and class II types were available, the types were taken from metadata supplied by the sample provider, not from assay-based typing. The sample metadata nearly always contained a de-identified subject ID, COVID-19 status, age in years and sex. The samples were drawn from the first 160 participants of the ongoing ImmuneRACE study and from 1,254 subjects provided by 6 global collaborators. The dataset comprised deeply sampled blood TCRbeta repertoires from subjects exposed to, actively infected with, or recovered from COVID-19.

The immunoSEQ Assay, a bias-controlled multiplex PCR, was used to amplify TCRbeta CDR3 regions from genomic DNA. Per the original workflow: Within the assay, amplification of reference gene primers was used to estimate how many nucleated cells each sample contained. To quantify the absolute abundance of each unique TCRbeta CDR3 rearrangement, sequence reads were collapsed and filtered. For each sample, productive Simpson clonality was calculated as the square root of Simpson's diversity index across productive rearrangements. TCRdb retrieved this table from immuneACCESS and kept in-frame rearrangements only. Not all clones are present; in checked studies, unresolved V genes account for under half, and no reason is known for the remainder. V and J calls and clone size are those listed in that table; D and trimming were worked out from the DNA. Counted in this sample were 270,000 or so clones; approximately 80% of them appeared once. Of the sample, just under 3% is held by the ten largest clones.

What the research found in general, with its limitations: The quantity of clinical and demographic metadata differed by source and by participant and was supplied without curation.

The receptor was isolated from a woman aged 55-70 years with active or convalescent COVID-19. The specimen sequenced was peripheral blood.

CDR3 protein: CASSLAGGQNQYF. Read as DNA, the sequence is TGTGCCAGCAGCTTAGCTGGAGGACAGAACCAGTACTTC. The chain is encoded by TRBV7-9 joined to TRBJ2-5; the D region possibly corresponds to TRBD1 (6 bases align). Trimming costs V 0 bases and J 10 bases, and their ends lie 12 bases apart. The germline V gene (reference sequence) gives CDR1 as SEHNR and CDR2 as FQNEAQ. The CDR3 starts with the cysteine, ends with the phenylalanine, and has 13 residues. CDR3 DNA only is kept here, 39 bases in frame from base 1.